This record covers a single TCR beta chain. The antigen is undetermined. This sample was included in a study of regulatory T cells in long-lasting Graves disease. Time point defined: newly diagnosed GD, antithyroid drugs for less than 3 months. Isolated PBMC RNA provided the starting material for the TCR library. Patients hailed from an endocrinology department in Xi'an, China. Broader study findings: Compared with new cases, persistent Graves' patients showed reduced TCR diversity. Persistent patients had more shared public clonotypes (around 2,800) than new patients (about 970). TRBV28, TRBJ1-2 and TRBJ2-5 were segments that persistent disease favored.

Assembly of TCR beta libraries relied on iRepertoire HTBI primers together with Arm-PCR of CDR3 regions. TCRdb reanalysed the multiplex PCR reads using MiXCR and keeps one entry per CDR3 protein. The sample holds 400,000 to 500,000 distinct CDR3 sequences, 16% seen once. The germline V gene encodes CDR1 SGHRS and CDR2 YFSETQ. The CDR3 contains 13 residues. V lost 5 bases, J lost 3 bases, and 5 bases stayed unmatched. The data also belong to a second study, concerning T cells in Graves' hyperthyroidism and ophthalmopathy.

The receptor's source is a woman aged 18-29 years with Graves disease. Sequencing was performed on peripheral blood mononuclear cells (PBMCs), taken at new diagnosis, from a patient treated with antithyroid drugs. J is TRBJ2-7 and V is TRBV5-1; 7 nucleotides match TRBD1. The CDR3 sequence is CASRTAGGYEQYF. As DNA, the CDR3 is TGCGCCAGCAGGACCGCAGGGGGCTACGAGCAGTACTTC. The full variable domain, in which reference TRBV5-1 and TRBJ2-7 provide the parts outside the CDR3, is KAGVTQTPRYLIKTRGQQVTLSCSPISGHRSVSWYQQTPGQGLQFLFEYFSETQRNKGNFPGRFSGRQFSNSRSEMNVSTLELGDSALYLCASRTAGGYEQYFGPGTRLTVT.